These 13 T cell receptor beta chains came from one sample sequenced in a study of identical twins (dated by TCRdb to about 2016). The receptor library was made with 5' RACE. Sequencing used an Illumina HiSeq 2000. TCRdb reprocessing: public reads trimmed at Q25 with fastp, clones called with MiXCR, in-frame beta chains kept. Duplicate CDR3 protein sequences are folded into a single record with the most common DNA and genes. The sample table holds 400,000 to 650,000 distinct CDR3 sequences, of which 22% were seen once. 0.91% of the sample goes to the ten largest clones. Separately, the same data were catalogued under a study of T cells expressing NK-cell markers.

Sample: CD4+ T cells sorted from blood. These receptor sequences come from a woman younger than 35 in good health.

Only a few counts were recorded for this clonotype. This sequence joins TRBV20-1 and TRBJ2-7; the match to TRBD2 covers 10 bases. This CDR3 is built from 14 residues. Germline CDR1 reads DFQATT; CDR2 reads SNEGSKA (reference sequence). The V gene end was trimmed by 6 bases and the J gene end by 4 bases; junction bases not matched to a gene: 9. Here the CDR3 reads CSAPSSGSWYEQYF. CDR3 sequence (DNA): TGCAGTGCCCCATCTAGCGGGAGTTGGTACGAGCAGTACTTC.

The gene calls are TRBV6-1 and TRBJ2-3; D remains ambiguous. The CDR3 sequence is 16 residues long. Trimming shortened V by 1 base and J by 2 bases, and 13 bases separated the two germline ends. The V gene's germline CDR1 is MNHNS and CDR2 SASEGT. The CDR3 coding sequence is TGTGCCAGCAGTGAAGGGTGGCTGATTTCCACAGATACGCAGTATTTT. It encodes CASSEGWLISTDTQYF.

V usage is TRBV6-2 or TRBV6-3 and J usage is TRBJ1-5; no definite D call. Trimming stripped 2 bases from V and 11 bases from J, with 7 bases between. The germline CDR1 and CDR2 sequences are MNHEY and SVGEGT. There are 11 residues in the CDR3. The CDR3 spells CASSYNSAQHF. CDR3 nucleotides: TGTGCCAGCAGTTACAATTCAGCCCAGCATTTT.

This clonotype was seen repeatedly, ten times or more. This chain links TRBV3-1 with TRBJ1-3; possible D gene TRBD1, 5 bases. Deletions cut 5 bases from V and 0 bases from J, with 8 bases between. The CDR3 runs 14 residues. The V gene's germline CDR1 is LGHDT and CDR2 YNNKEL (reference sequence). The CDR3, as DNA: TGTGCCAGCAGCTTGACAGACTCTGGAAACACCATATATTTT. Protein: CASSLTDSGNTIYF. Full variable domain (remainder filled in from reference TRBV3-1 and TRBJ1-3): DTAVSQTPKYLVTQMGNDKSIKCEQNLGHDTMYWYKQDSKKFLKIMFSYNNKELIINETVPNRFSPKSPDKAHLNLHINSLELGDSAVYFCASSLTDSGNTIYFGEGSWLTVV.

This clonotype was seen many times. The CDR3 DNA reads TGTGCCAGCAGTTCGAAAACTAGGGTCCATGAGCAGTTCTTC. Translated, it gives CASSSKTRVHEQFF. This chain joins TRBV12-3 or TRBV12-4 and TRBJ2-1; TRBD2 might be the D (5 bases). V was pared by 4 bases and J by 8 bases, with 15 bases between. This CDR3 is built from 14 residues.

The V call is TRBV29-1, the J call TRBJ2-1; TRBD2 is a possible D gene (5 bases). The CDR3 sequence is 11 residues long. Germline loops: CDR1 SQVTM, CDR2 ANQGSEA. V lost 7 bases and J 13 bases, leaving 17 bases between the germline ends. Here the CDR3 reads CSAGVRETQFF. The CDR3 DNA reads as TGCAGCGCTGGGGTGAGGGAGACTCAGTTCTTC.

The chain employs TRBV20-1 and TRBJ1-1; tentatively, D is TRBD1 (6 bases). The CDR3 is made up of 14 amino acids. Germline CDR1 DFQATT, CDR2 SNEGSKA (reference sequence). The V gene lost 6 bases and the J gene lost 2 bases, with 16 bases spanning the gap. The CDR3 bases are TGCAGTGCACTGAAGGGGGGCCTAAACACTGAAGCTTTCTTT. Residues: CSALKGGLNTEAFF.

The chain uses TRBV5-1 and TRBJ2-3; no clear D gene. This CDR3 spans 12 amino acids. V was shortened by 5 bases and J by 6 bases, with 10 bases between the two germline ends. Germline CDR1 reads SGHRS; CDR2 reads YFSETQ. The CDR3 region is CASSQALDTQYF. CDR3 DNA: TGCGCCAGCAGTCAAGCTTTGGATACGCAGTATTTT.

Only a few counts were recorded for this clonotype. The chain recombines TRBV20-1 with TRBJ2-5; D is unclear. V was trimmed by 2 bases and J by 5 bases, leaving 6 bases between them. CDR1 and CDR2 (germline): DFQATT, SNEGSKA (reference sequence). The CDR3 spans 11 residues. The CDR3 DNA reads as TGCAGTGCTAGACCGTTCGAGACCCAGTACTTC. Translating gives CSARPFETQYF.

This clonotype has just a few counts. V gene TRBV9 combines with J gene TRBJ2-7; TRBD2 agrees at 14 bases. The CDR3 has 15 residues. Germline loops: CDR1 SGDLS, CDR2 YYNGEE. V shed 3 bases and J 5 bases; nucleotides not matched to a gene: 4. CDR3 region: CASSAMGLAGDEQYF. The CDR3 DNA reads TGTGCCAGCAGCGCCATGGGACTAGCGGGAGACGAGCAGTACTTC. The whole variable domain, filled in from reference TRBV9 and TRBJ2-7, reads DSGVTQTPKHLITATGQRVTLRCSPRSGDLSVYWYQQSLDQGLQFLIQYYNGEERAKGNILERFSAQQFPDLHSELNLSSLELGDSALYFCASSAMGLAGDEQYFGPGTRLTVT.

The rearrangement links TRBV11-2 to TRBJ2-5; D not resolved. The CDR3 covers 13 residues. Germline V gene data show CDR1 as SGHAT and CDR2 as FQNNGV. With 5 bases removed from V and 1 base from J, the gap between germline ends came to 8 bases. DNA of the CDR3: TGTGCCAGCAGCCGCGGTCCCCAAGAGACCCAGTACTTC. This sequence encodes CASSRGPQETQYF.

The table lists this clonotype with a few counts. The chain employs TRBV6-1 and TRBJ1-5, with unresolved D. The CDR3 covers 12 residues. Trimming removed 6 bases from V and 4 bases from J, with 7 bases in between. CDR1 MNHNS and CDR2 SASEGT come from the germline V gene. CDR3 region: CASRPRNQPQHF. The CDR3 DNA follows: TGTGCCAGCAGGCCAAGGAATCAGCCCCAGCATTTT.

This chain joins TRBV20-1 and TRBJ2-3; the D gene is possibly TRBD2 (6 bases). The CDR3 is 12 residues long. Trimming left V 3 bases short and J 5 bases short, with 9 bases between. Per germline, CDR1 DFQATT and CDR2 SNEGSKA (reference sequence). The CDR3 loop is CSASGGIDTQYF. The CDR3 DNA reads TGCAGTGCTAGCGGCGGGATAGATACGCAGTATTTT.